The clone carrying this TCR beta chain was detected only a few times. Its antigen is as yet unknown. The data stem from a study of CD8 T cells in ankylosing spondylitis. Study-level points and caveats: The study identified a TCR beta motif of under ten highly homologous variants that appeared characteristic of ankylosing spondylitis blood. Some motif variants were previously reported in reactive arthritis synovial fluid and blood.

The TCR beta libraries were generated through quantitative 5'-RACE incorporating molecular barcodes. TCRdb re-called the 5' RACE reads through MiXCR, storing one row per CDR3 protein. In the table there are 750,000 to 850,000 distinct CDR3 sequences, 12% of which are singletons. Sequenced: blood, either unsorted or a sorted T cell fraction (not recorded which). The TCR was taken from a male donor with ankylosing spondylitis.

The CDR3 DNA sequence: TGTGCCAGCAGCTTAGTGTCAGAGGAGCAGTTCTTC. Amino acids: CASSLVSEEQFF. The chain carries TRBV7-2 and TRBJ2-1; the D is unclear. Germline V gives CDR1 SGHTA, CDR2 FQGNSA. This CDR3 has 12 residues. V was pared by 1 base and J by 10 bases, with 8 bases between.